Only one count was recorded for the clone carrying this T cell receptor (beta chain). This sample stems from a study of long-term antiretroviral therapy in people with HIV. Trimming left V 4 bases short and J 6 bases short, with 14 bases between. Germline CDR1 SGHNT, CDR2 YYREEE (reference sequence). The CDR3 has 13 amino acids. The immunoSEQ assay was v3.0, run at survey level. TCRdb's table, derived via immunoSEQ multiplex PCR, lists solely in-frame clones and lacks some. The sample yields about 25,000 clones, 86% seen once. This sequence originates from a woman younger than 45 with HIV. The chain uses TRBV5-4 and TRBJ2-7, with D perhaps assigned TRBD1 or TRBD2 (5 bases each). The source material was unsorted PBMCs, sampled 1.9 years after starting antiretroviral therapy. This CDR3 is CASSHRDDGEQYF. CDR3 coding DNA: TGTGCCAGCAGCCACCGGGACGACGGCGAGCAGTACTTC.